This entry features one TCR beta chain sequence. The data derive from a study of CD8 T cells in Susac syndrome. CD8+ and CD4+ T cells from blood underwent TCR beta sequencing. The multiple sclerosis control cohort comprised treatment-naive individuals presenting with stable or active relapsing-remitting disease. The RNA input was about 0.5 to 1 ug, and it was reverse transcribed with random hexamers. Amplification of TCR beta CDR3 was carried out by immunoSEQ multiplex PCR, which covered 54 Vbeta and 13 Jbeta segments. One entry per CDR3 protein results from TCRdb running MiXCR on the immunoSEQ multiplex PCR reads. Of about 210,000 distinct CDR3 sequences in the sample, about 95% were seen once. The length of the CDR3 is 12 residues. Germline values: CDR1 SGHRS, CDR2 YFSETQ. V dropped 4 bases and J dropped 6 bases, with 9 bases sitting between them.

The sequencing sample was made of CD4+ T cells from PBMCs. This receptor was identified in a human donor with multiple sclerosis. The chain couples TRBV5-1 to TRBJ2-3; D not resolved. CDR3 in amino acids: CASSLPADTQYF. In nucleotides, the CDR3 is TGCGCCAGCAGCCTTCCGGCGGATACGCAGTATTTT.